The next 20 T cell receptor beta chains were all read from a single sample in a study of blood T cell repertoires in COVID-19. TCRdb keeps only in-frame clones here, not all; method: immunoSEQ multiplex PCR. The data hold under 450,000 clones, with 70% to 85% observed a single time. Input material: peripheral blood. Receptors originate from a human donor with acute or convalescent COVID-19. The donor label of this sample is uncertain.

The chain's CDR3 is CASSGGQTYEQYF. Here the CDR3 DNA reads TGTGCCAGCAGTGGGGGACAGACCTACGAGCAGTACTTC. The chain carries TRBV12-3 or TRBV12-4 and TRBJ2-7; 7 bases fit TRBD1. V was pared by 5 bases and J by 2 bases, with 3 bases of the junction left unmatched. This CDR3 has 13 amino acids.

This clone was seen only once. The chain has TRBV19 and TRBJ1-2; D remains ambiguous. With 6 bases removed from V and 6 bases from J, the gap between germline ends came to 11 bases. The CDR3 sequence is 12 residues long. Germline V lookup: CDR1 LNHDA, CDR2 SQIVND (reference sequence). CDR3 in amino acids: CASRRRENGYTF. The CDR3, as DNA: TGTGCCAGTAGACGAAGGGAGAATGGCTACACCTTC.

The gene calls are TRBV9 and TRBJ2-1, with D unresolved. Germline V lookup: CDR1 SGDLS, CDR2 YYNGEE. There are 16 residues in the CDR3. Trimming pared 0 bases from V and 0 bases from J, leaving 10 bases between. CDR3 DNA: TGTGCCAGCAGCGTAGACGACAAGATCTCCTACAATGAGCAGTTCTTC. Its protein product is CASSVDDKISYNEQFF.

The gene calls are TRBV6-5 and TRBJ2-1; a possible D gene is TRBD2 (7 bases). CDR1 is MNHEY and CDR2 is SVGAGI in the germline V gene. V was trimmed by 7 bases and J by 7 bases, leaving 23 bases between them. This CDR3 contains 16 residues. CDR3 protein: CASNYRGGGRWNEQFF. CDR3 nucleotide sequence: TGTGCCAGCAATTATAGGGGGGGTGGCAGATGGAATGAGCAGTTCTTC.

The chain uses TRBV9 and TRBJ2-2; 8 bases are a match to TRBD1. This CDR3 comprises 13 residues. The V segment lost 2 bases and the J segment 8 bases; nucleotides outside the gene matches: 2. CDR1 SGDLS and CDR2 YYNGEE come from the germline V gene. CDR3 DNA sequence: TGTGCCAGCAGCGTCAGGGGGCCGGGGGAGCTGTTTTTT. Translated: CASSVRGPGELFF.

V usage is TRBV18 and J usage is TRBJ1-4; D gene ambiguous. This CDR3 contains 17 residues. V lost 3 bases and J lost 0, with 14 bases in between. Germline loops: CDR1 KGHSH, CDR2 LQKENI. CDR3: CASSPITPVATNEKLFF. In DNA, the CDR3 is TGTGCCAGCTCACCTATCACCCCAGTTGCAACTAATGAAAAACTGTTTTTT.

The genes are TRBV2 and TRBJ1-1; 7 positions agree with TRBD1. V gave up 8 bases and J gave up 3 bases; unmatched junction bases: 12. This CDR3 is built from 15 residues. CDR1 is SNHLY, CDR2 FYNNEI, per germline. The CDR3 nucleotides are TGTGCCAGCGCCGAGAGCCCGGGACAGTACACTGAAGCTTTCTTT. Translated, it gives CASAESPGQYTEAFF.

This chain connects TRBV3-1 (or the pseudogene TRBV3-2) to TRBJ2-5; D is uncertain. Trimming removed 2 bases from V and 1 base from J, with 11 bases in between. The germline V gene encodes CDR1 LGHDT and CDR2 YNNKEL (reference sequence). The CDR3 has 15 residues. The CDR3 loop reads CASSQSESFQETQYF. The CDR3 DNA reads TGTGCCAGCAGCCAATCGGAGTCATTCCAAGAGACCCAGTACTTC.

This chain joins TRBV5-1 and TRBJ2-7, with a tentative D call TRBD2 (7 bases). V was clipped by 5 bases and J by 5 bases, with 17 bases between them. The CDR3 runs to 14 residues. Per the germline V gene, CDR1 is SGHRS and CDR2 is YFSETQ. The CDR3 sequence: CASSKGGARDEQYF. The CDR3 DNA reads TGCGCCAGCAGTAAGGGGGGGGCGAGGGACGAGCAGTACTTC.

CDR3 sequence: CASSPSRNNQPQHF. The CDR3 DNA is TGTGCCAGCTCACCATCCAGAAACAATCAGCCCCAGCATTTT. The rearrangement links TRBV18 to TRBJ1-5; the D is unclear. The CDR3 consists of 14 residues. The ends were cut back, 2 bases at V and 3 bases at J, with 8 bases in the middle. Germline V gene lookup returns CDR1 KGHSH and CDR2 LQKENI. The entire variable domain, with the rest obtained from reference TRBV18 and TRBJ1-5, is as follows: NAGVMQNPRHLVRRRGQEARLRCSPMKGHSHVYWYRQLPEEGLKFMVYLQKENIIDESGMPKERFSAEFPKEGPSILRIQQVVRGDSAAYFCASSPSRNNQPQHFGDGTRLSIL.

The chain combines TRBV6-5 with TRBJ1-3; no clear D gene. CDR3 length equals 13 residues. Germline V gene sequence: CDR1 MNHEY, CDR2 SVGAGI. V was trimmed by 5 bases and J by 4 bases, leaving 9 bases between them. The CDR3 DNA reads as TGTGCCAGCAGTCCCCGGGTGGGAAACACCATATATTTT. Protein sequence: CASSPRVGNTIYF.

CDR3: CASSLAPDRADYEQYF. The CDR3 DNA follows: TGTGCCAGCAGCTTGGCGCCGGACAGGGCCGATTACGAGCAGTACTTC. J is TRBJ2-7 and V is TRBV5-4, with 8 bases aligning to TRBD1. V dropped 0 bases and J dropped 4; count of bases not matched to a gene: 9. The CDR3 spans 16 residues. CDR1 and CDR2 (germline): SGHNT, YYREEE (reference sequence).

This clone appeared once. The chain links TRBV7-7 to TRBJ2-1, with a possible D match to TRBD1 (5 bases). The length of the CDR3 is 16 residues. The V gene's germline CDR1 is SSHAT and CDR2 FNYEAQ (reference sequence). The ends were cut back, 1 base at V and 8 bases at J, with 18 bases in the middle. This CDR3 reads CASSLGAGWEGDEQFF. CDR3 in DNA: TGTGCCAGCAGCTTAGGTGCAGGGTGGGAAGGGGATGAGCAGTTCTTC.

This sequence joins TRBV2 and TRBJ2-2; 7 bases fit TRBD1. The CDR3 extends over 17 amino acids. With 2 bases clipped from V and 4 bases from J, the junction kept 10 bases outside the gene matches. CDR1 SNHLY and CDR2 FYNNEI come from the germline V gene. The CDR3 loop is CASSELGIYRGTGELFF. In DNA, the CDR3 is TGTGCCAGCAGTGAACTTGGGATTTACAGGGGCACCGGGGAGCTGTTTTTT.

The rearrangement uses TRBV2 and TRBJ1-1, with 10 bases identical to TRBD1. The junction had 3 bases not matched to a gene; V was cut back by 6 bases and J by 5 bases. Germline CDR1 reads SNHLY; CDR2 reads FYNNEI. The CDR3 is made up of 13 amino acids. The CDR3 loop reads CASSGQGGTEAFF. The CDR3, as DNA: TGTGCCAGCAGCGGACAGGGGGGGACTGAAGCTTTCTTT. The complete variable domain, with remaining parts taken from reference TRBV2 and TRBJ1-1, reads EPEVTQTPSHQVTQMGQEVILRCVPISNHLYFYWYRQILGQKVEFLVSFYNNEISEKSEIFDDQFSVERPDGSNFTLKIRSTKLEDSAMYFCASSGQGGTEAFFGQGTRLTVV.

This clone was picked up a small number of times. The V and J genes are TRBV21-1 and TRBJ2-6; no check of the table's D call, TRBD2, against the DNA was made. TRBV21-1 is marked as a pseudogene. The CDR3 contains 18 residues. CDR3 nucleotide sequence: TGTGCCAGCAGCAAAAAGCCGGGACTAGTCTCTGGGGCCAACGTCCTGACTTTC. This sequence encodes CASSKKPGLVSGANVLTF.

This clone was detected a few times. The V and J genes are TRBV13 and TRBJ2-1, with 10 positions matching TRBD2. The J segment lost 10 bases and the V segment lost 4 bases, leaving 10 bases of the junction unmatched. This CDR3 is 15 amino acids long. The germline gives CDR1 PRHDT, CDR2 FYEKMQ (reference sequence). The CDR3 coding sequence is TGTGCCAGCAGCTCGTACCTAGCGGGAGCCCGCGAGCAGTTCTTC. Amino acid sequence: CASSSYLAGAREQFF.

The J gene is TRBJ2-5, the V gene TRBV11-2; weak D call: TRBD2 (7 bases). Between the trimmed V and J ends, which lost 8 bases and 5 bases, there was a span of 21 bases. The CDR3 runs to 15 residues. Germline V lookup: CDR1 SGHAT, CDR2 FQNNGV. CDR3 loop: CASCAFGGAAETQYF. The CDR3, as DNA: TGTGCCAGCTGCGCTTTTGGGGGGGCCGCCGAGACCCAGTACTTC. Filled out from reference TRBV11-2 and TRBJ2-5, the complete variable domain reads EAGVAQSPRYKIIEKRQSVAFWCNPISGHATLYWYQQILGQGPKLLIQFQNNGVVDDSQLPKDRFSAERLKGVDSTLKIQPAKLEDSAVYLCASCAFGGAAETQYFGPGTRLLVL.

This clone is a singleton in its sample. The chain combines TRBV15 with TRBJ2-1; D remains unclear. The length of the CDR3 is 13 residues. Trimming removed 2 bases at V and 9 bases at J, with 11 bases between. Germline V gene sequence: CDR1 LNHNV, CDR2 YYDKDF (reference sequence). The CDR3 reads CATSRRNSGEQFF. The CDR3 nucleotides read TGTGCCACCAGCAGAAGAAATTCGGGTGAGCAGTTCTTC.

The chain recombines TRBV27 with TRBJ2-7; possible D gene TRBD1, 5 bases. The CDR3 consists of 16 residues. Germline values: CDR1 MNHEY, CDR2 SMNVEV (reference sequence). V was pared by 5 bases and J by 1 base, with 18 bases between. CDR3 sequence reads: CASSLPQGWSSYEQYF. The CDR3 region has the DNA TGTGCCAGCAGTCTACCTCAGGGCTGGAGTTCCTACGAGCAGTACTTC.